This is a list of T cell receptor beta chains from one sample in a study of beta chain features in type 1 diabetes. TCRdb's copy holds only in-frame clones and misses some; the assay was immunoSEQ multiplex PCR. The data contain 250,000 to 300,000 clones, approximately 14% of them singletons. Material for sequencing was naive CD4+ T cells from blood. The receptors shown here come from a man under 40 with type 1 diabetes. The CDR3 runs from the conserved cysteine through the conserved F or W. The order of the fields is J gene, V gene, CDR3 length, clone size, D gene, CDR3 DNA, CDR3 protein. A D gene is named only where the DNA matches it firmly. Size is omitted from some rows. Given values are once, few, many or a class for expanded clones.

TRBJ2-7 TRBV19 14 NA TRBD1 TGTGCCAGTACCCCGACAGGGGACATCGGCGAGCAGTACTTC CASTPTGDIGEQYF
TRBJ2-5 TRBV18 14 NA NA TGTGCCAGCTCACCTGACAGCCCCCAAGAGACCCAGTACTTC CASSPDSPQETQYF
TRBJ2-1 TRBV2 14 few NA TGTGCCAGCAGTGAAGCGAGGGTCATTAATGAGCAGTTCTTC CASSEARVINEQFF
TRBJ2-7 TRBV13 14 NA NA TGTGCCAGCAGCTCGCCGGAGGGTTCCTACGAGCAGTACTTC CASSSPEGSYEQYF
TRBJ1-5 TRBV27 10 NA TRBD1 TGTGCCAGGCTGGACAGGGAGGGGCATTTT CARLDREGHF
TRBJ2-7 TRBV18 15 NA TRBD1 TGTGCCAGCTCCATACAGGGGGCAGGCTCCTACGAGCAGTACTTC CASSIQGAGSYEQYF
TRBJ1-1 TRBV29-1 15 few NA TGCAGCGGCACCTACCACGCGCAGGGGAACACTGAAGCTTTCTTT CSGTYHAQGNTEAFF
TRBJ1-1 TRBV6-5 14 few TRBD1 TGTGCCAGCAGTTTCTCAGGGGGCCCCACTGAAGCTTTCTTT CASSFSGGPTEAFF
TRBJ1-5 TRBV4-1 14 NA TRBD1 TGCGCCAGCAGCCAGACAGGGGCGGGTCAGCCCCAGCATTTT CASSQTGAGQPQHF
TRBJ1-1 TRBV9 13 NA NA TGTGCCAGCAGCCTTATCGACAGGACTGAAGCTTTCTTT CASSLIDRTEAFF
TRBJ1-2 TRBV5-4 18 NA TRBD1 TGTGCCAGCAGCCAAGTTTCCAGCAATATACAGGGGTACTATGGCTACACCTTC CASSQVSSNIQGYYGYTF
TRBJ1-2 TRBV6-5 14 once NA TGTGCCAGCAGTTACTCGACGACACACTATGGCTACACCTTC CASSYSTTHYGYTF
TRBJ2-5 TRBV10-3 14 NA NA TGTGCCATCGGGCAGAGAGAGGGCCAAGAGACCCAGTACTTC CAIGQREGQETQYF
TRBJ1-3 TRBV7-9 17 few NA TGTGCCAGCAGCTTAGTCGGGGGAGGAAGCTCTGGAAACACCATATATTTT CASSLVGGGSSGNTIYF
TRBJ2-1 TRBV19 17 few TRBD2 TGTGCCAGTAGTATACGGACTAGCGGGAGGTCGCTAAATGAGCAGTTCTTC CASSIRTSGRSLNEQFF
TRBJ2-1 TRBV5-1 14 NA TRBD2 TGCGCCAGCAGCGGCGGGAGTCTGATAAATGAGCAGTTCTTC CASSGGSLINEQFF
TRBJ2-5 TRBV28 14 NA NA TGTGCCAGCAGTCCGGTGGGAGTATCGGAGACCCAGTACTTC CASSPVGVSETQYF
TRBJ2-7 TRBV9 12 few NA TGTGCCAGCAGCTTAAGCCCTGGCGGGCGAAGTTTC CASSLSPGGRSF
TRBJ1-1 TRBV9 13 NA NA TGTGCCAGCAGCGCGACAGGGAACACTGAAGCTTTCTTT CASSATGNTEAFF
TRBJ1-1 TRBV9 14 few NA TGTGCCAGCAGCCCCCAGGGGCATAACACTGAAGCTTTCTTT CASSPQGHNTEAFF
TRBJ2-3 TRBV7-9 15 NA TRBD2 TGTGCCAGCACTGAGGCTAGCGGGAGCACAGATACGCAGTATTTT CASTEASGSTDTQYF
TRBJ2-7 TRBV16 14 NA NA TGTGCCAGCAGCCTGACAGGTCGCTCCTACGAGCAGTACTTC CASSLTGRSYEQYF
TRBJ2-7 TRBV5-4 14 once TRBD2 TGTGCCAGCAGCCTGAGCGGGAATAGGTACGAGCAGTACTTC CASSLSGNRYEQYF
TRBJ1-1 TRBV19 16 NA NA TGTGCCAGTAGTATAGAGGGGAGGAGAATGAACACTGAAGCTTTCTTT CASSIEGRRMNTEAFF
TRBJ2-1 TRBV10-3 16 few NA TGTGCCATCAGTGGCGCTCTAGCAGAGGCCTACAATGAGCAGTTCTTC CAISGALAEAYNEQFF
TRBJ1-1 TRBV29-1 12 NA TRBD1 TGCAGCGTTGATCGACAGGGGACTGAAGCTTTCTTT CSVDRQGTEAFF
TRBJ2-7 TRBV18 15 NA NA TGTGCCAGCTCACCACCGTCACAGGGAGGGTCCGAGCAGTACTTC CASSPPSQGGSEQYF
TRBJ1-1 TRBV30 14 few NA TGTGCCTGGAGGTACTATGCGGTGAACACTGAAGCTTTCTTT CAWRYYAVNTEAFF
TRBJ2-6 TRBV10-3 16 NA TRBD2 TGTGCCATCACGAAGGGACTAACATCTGGGGCCAACGTCCTGACTTTC CAITKGLTSGANVLTF
TRBJ2-3 TRBV9 14 few NA TGTGCCAGCAGCGTTGCGCTTTCCACAGATACGCAGTATTTT CASSVALSTDTQYF
TRBJ1-2 TRBV5-1 17 few TRBD1 TGCGCCAGCAGCGGAACCGGGACAGGGGGTTTTGGCTATGGCTACACCTTC CASSGTGTGGFGYGYTF
TRBJ2-7 TRBV5-4 15 NA TRBD1 TGTGCCAGCAGCTCGACACAACAGGGGTCGGGGGAGCAGTACTTC CASSSTQQGSGEQYF
TRBJ1-1 TRBV5-6 15 few TRBD1 TGTGCCAGCAGCTCCTTCCAGGGGGCGTTCACTGAAGCTTTCTTT CASSSFQGAFTEAFF
TRBJ2-7 TRBV19 13 NA NA TGTGCCAGTAGTAAAGGCGGTACCTACGAGCAGTACTTC CASSKGGTYEQYF